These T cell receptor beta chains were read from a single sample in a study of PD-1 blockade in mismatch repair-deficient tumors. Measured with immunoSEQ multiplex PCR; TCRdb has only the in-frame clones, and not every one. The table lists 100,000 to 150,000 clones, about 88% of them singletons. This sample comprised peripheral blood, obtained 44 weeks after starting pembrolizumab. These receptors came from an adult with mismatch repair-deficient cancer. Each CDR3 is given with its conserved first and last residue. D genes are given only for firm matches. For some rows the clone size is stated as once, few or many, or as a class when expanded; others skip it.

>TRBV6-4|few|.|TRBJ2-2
TGTGCCAGCAGTGACAGGGACACCGGGGAGCTGTTTTTT
CASSDRDTGELFF
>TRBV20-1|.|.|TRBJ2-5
TGCAGTGCCGAGCTGCAAGAGACCCAGTACTTC
CSAELQETQYF
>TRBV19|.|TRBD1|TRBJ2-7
TGTGCCAGTTCGTACACAGGGGCAGGGGAGCAGTACTTC
CASSYTGAGEQYF
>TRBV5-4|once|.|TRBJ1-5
TGTGCCAGCAGCTTCGCAGGGGCAAATCAGCCCCAGCATTTT
CASSFAGANQPQHF
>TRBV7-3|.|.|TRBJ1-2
TGTGCCAGCTTTTATTGGGACAACGGGGGCTACACCTTC
CASFYWDNGGYTF
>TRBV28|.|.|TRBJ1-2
TGTGCCAGCAGTTGGGTCGACATTGCTAACTATGGCTACACCTTC
CASSWVDIANYGYTF
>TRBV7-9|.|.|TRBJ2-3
TGTGCCAGCAGCTTAGTGGAGGGCACAGATACGCAGTATTTT
CASSLVEGTDTQYF
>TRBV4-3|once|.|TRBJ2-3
TGCGCCAGCAGCCAAGCACAAATCACAGATACGCAGTATTTT
CASSQAQITDTQYF
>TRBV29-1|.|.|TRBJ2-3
TGCAGCGTGGTTAGCACAGATACGCAGTATTTT
CSVVSTDTQYF
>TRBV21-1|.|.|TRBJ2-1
TGTGCCAGCAGCAAAAAACTTCTAATTGAGCAGTTCTTC
CASSKKLLIEQFF
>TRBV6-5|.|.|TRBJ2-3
TGTGCCAGCAGTTACTCGGGGACCCACACAGATACGCAGTATTTT
CASSYSGTHTDTQYF
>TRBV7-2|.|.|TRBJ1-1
TGTGCCAGCAGCTTACGGCCGAACACTGAAGCTTTCTTT
CASSLRPNTEAFF
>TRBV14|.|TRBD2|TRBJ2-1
TGTGCCAGCAGCCAGGACCAGGGACTAGCGGGATTAGAGCAGTTCTTC
CASSQDQGLAGLEQFF
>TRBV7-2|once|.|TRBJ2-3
TGTGCCAGCAGCTTAAGTTACGGTACGCAGTATTTT
CASSLSYGTQYF
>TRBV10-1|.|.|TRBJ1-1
TGCGCCAGCAGTCCCTCTCTCAGGGAGAGGGACACTGAAGCTTTCTTT
CASSPSLRERDTEAFF
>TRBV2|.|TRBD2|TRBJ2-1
TGTGCCAGCCGACTAGCGGGAGGTACCTACAATGAGCAGTTCTTC
CASRLAGGTYNEQFF
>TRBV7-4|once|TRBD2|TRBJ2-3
TGTGCCAGCAGTCACAGACTAGCGGGGCTCACAGATACGCAGTATTTT
CASSHRLAGLTDTQYF
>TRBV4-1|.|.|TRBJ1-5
TGCGCCAGCAGCGAAAATGCTGGGGTTTATCAGCCCCAGCATTTT
CASSENAGVYQPQHF
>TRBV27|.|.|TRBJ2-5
TGTGCCAGCAGCACCAATCGGGAGACCCAGTACTTC
CASSTNRETQYF
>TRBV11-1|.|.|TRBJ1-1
TGTGCCAGCGCTCGTGTACACACTGAAGCTTTCTTT
CASARVHTEAFF
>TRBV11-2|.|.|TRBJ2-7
TGTGCCAGCAGCTTAGATAACTTCCAGCTATATTACGAGCAGTACTTC
CASSLDNFQLYYEQYF
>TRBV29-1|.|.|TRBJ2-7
TGCAGCGTTGTGACAGAGCAGTACTCCTACGAGCAGTACTTC
CSVVTEQYSYEQYF
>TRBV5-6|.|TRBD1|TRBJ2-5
TGTGCCAGCAGCTTGAGGACGACAGGGGAGGAGACCCAGTACTTC
CASSLRTTGEETQYF
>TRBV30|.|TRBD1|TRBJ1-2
TGTGCCGCCCACCTAATGACAGGGGGAATGGAGGGCTACACCTTC
CAAHLMTGGMEGYTF
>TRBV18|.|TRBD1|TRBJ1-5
TGTGCCAGCTCTCCGGGACAGGGTAGCAATCAGCCCCAGCATTTT
CASSPGQGSNQPQHF
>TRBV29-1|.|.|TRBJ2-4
TGCAGCGTTTCATCGGACTTTCCCGCGGGGAACATTCAGTACTTC
CSVSSDFPAGNIQYF
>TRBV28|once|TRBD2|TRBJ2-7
TGTGCCAGCACTTCCCCCCCGATGCTAGCGGGAGGCGAGCAGTACTTC
CASTSPPMLAGGEQYF
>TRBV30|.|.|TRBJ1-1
TGTGCCTGGAGTCGGGTTGGCACTGAAGCTTTCTTT
CAWSRVGTEAFF
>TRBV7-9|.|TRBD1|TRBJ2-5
TGTGCCAGCAGCGGACACCGACAGGGGACAGAGACCCAGTACTTC
CASSGHRQGTETQYF
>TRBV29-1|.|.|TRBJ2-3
TGCAGCGTCTACAGGGACGGAGGGGATCCAGATACGCAGTATTTT
CSVYRDGGDPDTQYF
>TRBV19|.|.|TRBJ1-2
TGTGCCAGTAGGGCCCAGGCTAACTATGGCTACACCTTC
CASRAQANYGYTF
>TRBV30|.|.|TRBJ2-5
TGTGCCTGGAGTGTCCCGGAGGCGTGGGGGGAAGAGACCCAGTACTTC
CAWSVPEAWGEETQYF
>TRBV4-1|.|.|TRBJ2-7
TGCGCCAGCAGCCAAGAGGGACTCTCTACCTACGAGCAGTACTTC
CASSQEGLSTYEQYF
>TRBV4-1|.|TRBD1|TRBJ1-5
TGCGCCAGCAGCCATGGAACAGGGGGCGGGGGCCACAATCAGCCCCAGCATTTT
CASSHGTGGGGHNQPQHF
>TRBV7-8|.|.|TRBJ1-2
TGTGCCAGCAGCTTACGGGGACAAAGGCGCTACACCTTC
CASSLRGQRRYTF
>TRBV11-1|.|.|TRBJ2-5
TGTGCCAGCAGCCACAGGGTAAATGGAGAGACCCAGTACTTC
CASSHRVNGETQYF
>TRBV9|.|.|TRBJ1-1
TGTGCCAGCAGCCCGGGAGTCACTGAAGCTTTCTTT
CASSPGVTEAFF
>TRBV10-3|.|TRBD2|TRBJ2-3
TGTGCCAGTCAGCCTAGCGGGAGGATCACAGATACGCAGTATTTT
CASQPSGRITDTQYF
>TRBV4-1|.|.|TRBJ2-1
TGCGCCAGCAGCCAAGATACCGGGGTTCCGTCCTACAATGAGCAGTTCTTC
CASSQDTGVPSYNEQFF
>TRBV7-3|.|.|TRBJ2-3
TGTGCCAGCAGCTTAAAAGGATGGGGCGTAGGCACAGATACGCAGTATTTT
CASSLKGWGVGTDTQYF
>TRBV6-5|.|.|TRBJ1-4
TGTGCCAGCAGTCACCTGGACAGTAATGAAAAACTGTTTTTT
CASSHLDSNEKLFF
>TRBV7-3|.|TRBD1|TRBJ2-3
TGTGCCAGCAGCGCCGACAGGGTTTCAGATACGCAGTATTTT
CASSADRVSDTQYF
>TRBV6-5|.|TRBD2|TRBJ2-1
TGTGCCAGCAGTTACTCGGGGACTAGCTCCTACAATGAGCAGTTCTTC
CASSYSGTSSYNEQFF
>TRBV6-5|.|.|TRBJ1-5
TGTGCCAGCAGTTACAAGGCGGGGAATCAGCCCCAGCATTTT
CASSYKAGNQPQHF
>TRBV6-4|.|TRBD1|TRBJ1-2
TGTGCCAGCAGATACCCTGAGCGGGGGACAGGAGCTAACTATGGCTACACCTTC
CASRYPERGTGANYGYTF
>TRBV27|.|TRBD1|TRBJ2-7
TGTGCCAGCACCTTGACAGGGGGCGTCAGCGAGCAGTACTTC
CASTLTGGVSEQYF
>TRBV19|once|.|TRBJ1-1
TGTGCCAGTAGGCTAGGGGGGACTGAAGCTTTCTTT
CASRLGGTEAFF